This TCR beta chain was found in a study of CDR3 diversity in severe acne. This clonotype was seen repeatedly, ten times or more. TCRdb reprocessed the PCR reads with MiXCR, giving one entry per CDR3 protein. The sample lists 65,000 to 95,000 distinct CDR3 sequences, 51% occurring once. V lost 4 bases, J lost 0 bases, and 2 bases stayed unmatched. The CDR3 runs to 14 residues. CDR1 is SNHLY and CDR2 is FYNNEI in the germline V gene. Sequencing was carried out using blood. This chain links TRBV2 with TRBJ1-1; 7 bases map to TRBD1. This receptor was obtained from a male donor in good health, without acne. The CDR3 bases are TGTGCCAGCAGTGTGGGACAGCTGAACACTGAAGCTTTCTTT. This sequence encodes CASSVGQLNTEAFF.